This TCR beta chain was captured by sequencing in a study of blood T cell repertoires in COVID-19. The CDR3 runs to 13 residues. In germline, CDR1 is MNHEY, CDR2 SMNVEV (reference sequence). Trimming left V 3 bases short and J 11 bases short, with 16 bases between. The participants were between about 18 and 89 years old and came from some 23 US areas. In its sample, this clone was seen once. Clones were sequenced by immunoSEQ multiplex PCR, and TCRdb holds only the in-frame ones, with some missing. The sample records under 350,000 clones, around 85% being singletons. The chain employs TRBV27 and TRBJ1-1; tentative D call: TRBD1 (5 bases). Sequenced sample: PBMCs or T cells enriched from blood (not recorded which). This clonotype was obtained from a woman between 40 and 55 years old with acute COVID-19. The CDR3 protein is CASSFWGGPRAFF. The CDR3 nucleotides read TGTGCCAGCAGTTTTTGGGGCGGCCCACGGGCTTTCTTT.